Below are 19 T cell receptor beta chains sequenced from a single sample in a study of cytomegalovirus exposure and HLA in healthy donors. Vbeta (60) and Jbeta (13) primers were used in the PCR. TCRdb's table, derived via immunoSEQ multiplex PCR, lists solely in-frame clones and lacks some. Of 200,000 or so clones listed, roughly 83% are singletons. Sequences were obtained from PBMCs. These receptors all stem from a boy between 10 and 17 years old in good health and CMV-seronegative.

This clone was picked up a small number of times. The V call is TRBV6-1, the J call TRBJ2-7; D is undetermined. This CDR3 region has 13 residues. V was cut by 6 bases and J by 2 bases, with 11 bases left in between. Germline lookup yields CDR1 MNHNS and CDR2 SASEGT. CDR3 coding DNA: TGTGCCAGCAGCCCGACTCTAACCTACGAGCAGTACTTC. Translation: CASSPTLTYEQYF.

This clone came up once. This chain joins TRBV30 and TRBJ2-7, with TRBD1 matching 12 bases. The J segment lost 7 bases and the V segment lost 3 bases, leaving 4 bases of the junction unmatched. Looked up from germline, CDR1 is GTSNPN and CDR2 is SVGIG (reference sequence). This CDR3 contains 13 residues. The DNA for the CDR3 is TGTGCCTGGAGGGGACAGGGGGCGTTTGAGCAGTACTTC. Residues: CAWRGQGAFEQYF.

The chain combines TRBV30 with TRBJ1-1, with a weak D call TRBD1 (5 bases). This CDR3 region has 11 residues. Per the germline V gene, CDR1 is GTSNPN and CDR2 is SVGIG (reference sequence). V shed 4 bases and J shed 7 bases, with 10 bases lying between them. The DNA for the CDR3 is TGTGCCTGGACGTATGACAGTGAAGCTTTCTTT. Translated: CAWTYDSEAFF.

The V call is TRBV7-9, the J call TRBJ2-1; unclear D gene. The CDR3 has 15 amino acids. Trimming took off 3 bases at V and 0 bases at J, with 9 bases between the two ends. Germline values: CDR1 SEHNR, CDR2 FQNEAQ (reference sequence). The CDR3: CASSFGASSYNEQFF. CDR3 nucleotide sequence: TGTGCCAGCAGCTTCGGAGCTAGCTCCTACAATGAGCAGTTCTTC. The complete variable domain, with remaining parts taken from reference TRBV7-9 and TRBJ2-1, reads DTGVSQNPRHKITKRGQNVTFRCDPISEHNRLYWYRQTLGQGPEFLTYFQNEAQLEKSRLLSDRFSAERPKGSFSTLEIQRTEQGDSAMYLCASSFGASSYNEQFFGPGTRLTVL.

The V call is TRBV25-1, the J call TRBJ2-1, with 12 bases that match TRBD2. V trimming: 6 bases; J trimming: 9 bases; junction bases outside the gene matches: 6. The germline gives CDR1 MGHDK, CDR2 SYGVNS. The CDR3 spans 14 residues. The CDR3 coding sequence is TGTGCCAGCAGACTAGCGGGAGGCCGGGGTGAGCAGTTCTTC. It specifies CASRLAGGRGEQFF.

This clone was counted between two and nine times. V gene TRBV9 combines with J gene TRBJ1-4, with D unclear. With 4 bases removed from V and 3 bases from J, the gap between germline ends came to 16 bases. The CDR3 runs 16 residues. Germline assignment: CDR1 SGDLS and CDR2 YYNGEE. The CDR3 DNA reads TGTGCCAGCAGCCGTTCAGAGGGCCCGCCTAATGAAAAACTGTTTTTT. This translates into CASSRSEGPPNEKLFF.

This chain links TRBV13 with TRBJ2-1; TRBD1 might be the D (6 bases). The germline V and J ends were trimmed by 4 bases and 9 bases, with 28 bases remaining between them. The CDR3 runs to 18 residues. Germline assignment: CDR1 PRHDT and CDR2 FYEKMQ (reference sequence). CDR3 bases: TGTGCCAGCAGCTCCACCGACAGGCCCCTCCTGCATGGATGTGAGCAGTTCTTC. This encodes CASSSTDRPLLHGCEQFF.

This chain connects TRBV5-6 to TRBJ1-2; TRBD1 matches 9 bases. The germline gives CDR1 SGHDT, CDR2 YYEEEE. The CDR3 spans 14 residues. V trimming: 4 bases; J trimming: 7 bases; junction bases outside the gene matches: 8. CDR3 loop: CASSLTGTGIGYTF. CDR3 bases: TGTGCCAGCAGCCTAACCGGGACAGGGATTGGCTACACCTTC.

The V gene is TRBV7-2, the J gene TRBJ2-1; TRBD1 is a possible D gene (5 bases). Germline-derived CDR1 and CDR2 are SGHTA and FQGNSA. V lost 2 bases to trimming and J lost 4 bases, with 6 bases between them. This CDR3 has 13 residues. The chain's CDR3 is CASSLRQYNEQFF. The CDR3 DNA follows: TGTGCCAGCAGCTTAAGACAGTACAATGAGCAGTTCTTC.

The genes are TRBV2 and TRBJ1-2; D is unresolved. This CDR3 comprises 16 residues. Trimming took 8 bases from V and 0 from J, leaving 19 bases between them. Germline V gene data show CDR1 as SNHLY and CDR2 as FYNNEI. DNA for the CDR3: TGTGCCAGCCTCTTTCCCCCGGAGCAGCCTAACTATGGCTACACCTTC. It encodes CASLFPPEQPNYGYTF.

This rearrangement joins TRBV6-6 to TRBJ1-1; D is unclear. This CDR3 has 16 amino acids. Germline loops: CDR1 MNHNY, CDR2 SVGAGI (reference sequence). Between the trimmed V and J ends, which lost 6 bases and 8 bases, there was a span of 25 bases. CDR3 residues: CASSSPLLTAHSEAFF. The CDR3 nucleotides read TGTGCCAGCAGCTCACCACTACTGACTGCGCACTCGGAAGCTTTCTTT.

The chain employs TRBV2 and TRBJ2-7; 9 nucleotides align to TRBD1. With 6 bases clipped from V and 5 bases from J, the junction kept 8 bases outside the gene matches. The germline gives CDR1 SNHLY, CDR2 FYNNEI. The CDR3 loop spans 14 amino acids. The CDR3 reads CASRGRQGVNEQYF. CDR3 nucleotide sequence: TGTGCCAGCAGGGGGAGACAGGGGGTGAACGAGCAGTACTTC.

V is TRBV2 and J is TRBJ1-1, with D possibly TRBD1 on 5 matching bases. Trimming took off 1 base at V and 4 bases at J, with 10 bases between the two ends. Germline values: CDR1 SNHLY, CDR2 FYNNEI. The CDR3 totals 14 residues. CDR3 sequence: CASSEGGGSTEAFF. In nucleotides, the CDR3 is TGTGCCAGCAGTGAAGGTGGGGGGAGCACTGAAGCTTTCTTT.

The V gene is TRBV7-9, the J gene TRBJ1-1, with D possibly matching TRBD1 (6 bases). The germline V gene encodes CDR1 SEHNR and CDR2 FQNEAQ (reference sequence). V was clipped by 1 base and J by 1 base, with 7 bases between them. This CDR3 is built from 14 residues. CDR3 bases: TGTGCCAGCAGCTTAGGGACAGAGAACACTGAAGCTTTCTTT. This encodes CASSLGTENTEAFF.

This rearrangement joins TRBV5-4 to TRBJ2-3, with 12 bases aligning to TRBD2. This CDR3 has 18 residues. Trimming removed 1 base from V and 0 bases from J; junction bases left unmatched: 6. CDR1 and CDR2 (germline): SGHNT, YYREEE (reference sequence). The CDR3: CASSLPLGTSGSTDTQYF. CDR3 bases: TGTGCCAGCAGCTTGCCGCTCGGGACTAGCGGGAGCACAGATACGCAGTATTTT.

The chain combines TRBV9 with TRBJ2-2; 9 bases are a match to TRBD2. With V trimmed by 4 bases and J by 6 bases, 1 base remained unmatched. Germline assignment: CDR1 SGDLS and CDR2 YYNGEE. The CDR3 is 13 amino acids. CDR3: CASSSSGAGELFF. The CDR3 region has the DNA TGTGCCAGCAGCTCTAGCGGGGCCGGGGAGCTGTTTTTT.

The V call is TRBV7-3, the J call TRBJ2-3, with D tentatively TRBD2 (6 bases). The CDR3 contains 19 residues. Germline V CDR1 and CDR2: SGHTA, FQGTGA. V was trimmed by 5 bases and J by 0 bases, leaving 24 bases between them. The CDR3 coding sequence is TGTGCCAGCAGCCCGAGGGCGGGGTCAATCGGCTTAAGCACAGATACGCAGTATTTT. Protein sequence: CASSPRAGSIGLSTDTQYF.

The rearrangement uses TRBV5-1 and TRBJ1-1, with 8 bases matching TRBD1. The V segment lost 4 bases and the J segment 1 base; nucleotides outside the gene matches: 9. Per germline, CDR1 SGHRS and CDR2 YFSETQ. CDR3 size: 16 residues. The CDR3: CASSTGTGQANTEAFF. In DNA form, the CDR3 reads TGCGCCAGCAGCACGGGTACGGGACAGGCGAACACTGAAGCTTTCTTT.

V is TRBV27 and J is TRBJ2-1; 9 nucleotides line up with TRBD2. Per the germline V gene, CDR1 is MNHEY and CDR2 is SMNVEV (reference sequence). The CDR3 runs 15 residues. The trim removed 1 base at V and 5 bases at J, leaving 3 bases unmatched. Here the CDR3 DNA reads TGTGCCAGCAGTTTATACAGCGGGGGGAACAATGAGCAGTTCTTC. This gives the protein CASSLYSGGNNEQFF.